This T cell receptor (beta chain) emerged from a study of beta chain features in type 1 diabetes. The isolated RNA, all of it, was reverse transcribed, so expressed TCRB transcripts were what got sequenced. Some clones are missing from TCRdb's copy, which holds only in-frame ones; the method was immunoSEQ multiplex PCR. The table lists around 340,000 clones, less than 10% of them singletons, with around 0.44% in the top ten. The V segment lost 4 bases and the J segment 9 bases; nucleotides outside the gene matches: 12. This CDR3 spans 14 amino acids. Looked up from germline, CDR1 is SGHRS and CDR2 is YFSETQ.

The clonotype originates from a woman aged 18-29 years in good health. The V call is TRBV5-1, the J call TRBJ2-7; 8 bases align to TRBD1. What was sequenced was central memory CD4+ T cells from blood. The CDR3 loop reads CASSPTGADWVQYF. CDR3 DNA sequence: TGCGCCAGCAGCCCGACAGGGGCGGACTGGGTGCAGTACTTC.